A selection of T cell receptor beta chains follows, all from one sample in a study of T cell changes during pregnancy in multiple sclerosis. This table comes from immunoSEQ multiplex PCR, and its TCRdb copy is limited to in-frame clones, with some not included. The sample lists 25,000 to 30,000 clones; 89% were seen once. The source was CD4+ T cells from peripheral blood mononuclear cells, collected in the second trimester of pregnancy. All receptors come from a female donor with multiple sclerosis, enrolled in a pregnancy study. Each CDR3 is given with its conserved first and last residue. A D gene is named only where the DNA matches it firmly. Not all rows give a size; the values are once, few, many and, for expanded clones, a class.

v_gene,j_gene,d_gene,abundance,len,CDR3nt,CDR3aa
TRBV5-1,TRBJ1-6,TRBD1,few,17,TGCGCCAGCAGCTTGGCCGGGACAGGGGAATATAATTCACCCCTCCACTTT,CASSLAGTGEYNSPLHF
TRBV7-3,TRBJ1-1,.,.,13,TGTGCCAGCAGCTGGCAGGATTACACTGAAGCTTTCTTT,CASSWQDYTEAFF
TRBV20-1,TRBJ1-2,.,.,11,TGCAGTCGTCAGGGTACCTATGGCTACACCTTC,CSRQGTYGYTF
TRBV5-6,TRBJ1-2,.,.,13,TGTGCCAGCAGCTTTGGGGCCAACTATGGCTACACCTTC,CASSFGANYGYTF
TRBV29-1,TRBJ1-2,TRBD1,.,14,TGCAGCGCTCGACAGGGGGCCACTACTTATGGCTACACCTTC,CSARQGATTYGYTF
TRBV7-2,TRBJ2-5,.,.,12,TGTGCCAGCAGCGCACAACAAGAGACCCAGTACTTC,CASSAQQETQYF
TRBV6-1,TRBJ2-7,TRBD1,.,15,TGTGCCAGCAGTGAAGGACAGGGGACCCTCTACGAGCAGTACTTC,CASSEGQGTLYEQYF
TRBV7-9,TRBJ1-2,.,.,12,TGTGCCAGCAGCTTCCCAAACTATGGCTACACCTTC,CASSFPNYGYTF
TRBV27,TRBJ2-7,.,.,13,TGTGCCAGCTCGGGACTGTTGTTATACGAGCAGTACTTC,CASSGLLLYEQYF
TRBV4-1,TRBJ1-2,.,.,16,TGCGCCAGCAGCCAAGGGGCTGACAGGTCTAACTATGGCTACACCTTC,CASSQGADRSNYGYTF
TRBV5-1,TRBJ1-1,TRBD1,.,14,TGCGCCAGCGCCCAAGACAGATCCAACAGGGGAGCTTTCTTT,CASAQDRSNRGAFF